One and the same sample provided the 24 T cell receptor beta chains below, sequenced in a study of cytomegalovirus exposure and HLA in healthy donors. PCR used 60 Vbeta primers and 13 Jbeta primers. Only in-frame clones appear in the TCRdb table, and some are missing; sequencing was by immunoSEQ multiplex PCR. The table has about 94,000 clones, over 60% seen once. The specimen sequenced was PBMCs. These receptors all come from a young man in good health and CMV-seronegative.

This clone was observed a handful of times. V usage is TRBV7-9 and J usage is TRBJ1-1; tentatively, D is TRBD1 (6 bases). Trimming stripped 6 bases from V and 1 base from J, with 18 bases between. Germline values: CDR1 SEHNR, CDR2 FQNEAQ (reference sequence). The CDR3 consists of 16 residues. The CDR3 region is CASSTPGDTANTEAFF. The CDR3 DNA reads as TGTGCCAGCAGTACCCCAGGGGACACGGCGAACACTGAAGCTTTCTTT.

The rearrangement joins TRBV18 to TRBJ2-4, with a tentative D call TRBD1 (5 bases). Trimming took 2 bases from V and 8 from J, leaving 16 bases between them. The CDR3 covers 15 residues. Germline CDR1 KGHSH, CDR2 LQKENI. The CDR3: CASSPSDTLGDIQYF. As DNA, the CDR3 is TGTGCCAGCTCACCATCGGACACCCTAGGGGACATTCAGTACTTC.

This clone came up once. J is TRBJ2-2 and V is TRBV2; 8 bases line up with TRBD2. The V gene's germline CDR1 is SNHLY and CDR2 FYNNEI. V lost 9 bases, J lost 8 bases, and 8 bases stayed unmatched. The length of the CDR3 is 13 residues. The CDR3 DNA reads as TGTGCCAGTAGCGGGATCAGATCAGGGGAGCTGTTTTTT. Amino acids: CASSGIRSGELFF.

As concerns this clone: This specimen includes other DNA sequences encoding the same CDR3. The chain has TRBV6-4 and TRBJ2-1; 7 positions agree with TRBD2. Germline assignment: CDR1 MRHNA and CDR2 SNTAGT. V trimming: 0 bases; J trimming: 3 bases; junction bases outside the gene matches: 2. This CDR3 spans 15 amino acids. The CDR3 region is CASSDSGGGYNEQFF. CDR3 sequence (DNA): TGTGCCAGCAGTGACTCGGGGGGGGGCTACAATGAGCAGTTCTTC.

The V gene is TRBV14, the J gene TRBJ1-1, with a weak D call TRBD1 (6 bases). The CDR3 contains 17 residues. Germline values: CDR1 SGHDN, CDR2 FVKESK. V was shortened by 3 bases and J by 0 bases, with 17 bases between the two germline ends. CDR3 amino acids: CASSQGATDSLNTEAFF. The DNA of the CDR3 is TGTGCCAGCAGCCAGGGTGCGACGGACAGTTTGAACACTGAAGCTTTCTTT. Using reference TRBV14 and TRBJ1-1 for the parts outside the CDR3, the full variable domain is EAGVTQFPSHSVIEKGQTVTLRCDPISGHDNLYWYRRVMGKEIKFLLHFVKESKQDESGMPNNRFLAERTGGTYSTLKVQPAELEDSGVYFCASSQGATDSLNTEAFFGQGTRLTVV.

The chain combines TRBV9 with TRBJ2-1; the match to TRBD1 covers 8 bases. CDR1 and CDR2 (germline): SGDLS, YYNGEE. The CDR3 runs to 17 residues. The ends lost 4 bases at V and 9 bases at J; junction bases unmatched: 18. CDR3 sequence: CASSLRPGTGLQAEQFF. The CDR3 DNA follows: TGTGCCAGCAGCTTGCGTCCCGGGACAGGACTCCAAGCTGAGCAGTTCTTC.

There are a few counts of this clone. As DNA, the CDR3 is TGTGCCAGCCACTCCTGGGGGGGCACTGAAGCTTTCTTT. It translates to CASHSWGGTEAFF. This chain links TRBV2 with TRBJ1-1, with D possibly being TRBD1 (5 bases). V lost 8 bases to trimming and J lost 4 bases, with 14 bases between them. CDR1 is SNHLY and CDR2 is FYNNEI in the germline V gene. The CDR3 loop spans 13 amino acids.

This chain joins TRBV6-6 and TRBJ2-7; TRBD2 agrees at 7 bases. The CDR3 is 13 amino acids. The ends lost 8 bases at V and 2 bases at J; junction bases unmatched: 6. Germline CDR1 reads MNHNY; CDR2 reads SVGAGI (reference sequence). The CDR3 region is CASVAGAPYEQYF. The CDR3 DNA reads TGTGCCAGCGTAGCGGGCGCGCCCTACGAGCAGTACTTC.

The rearrangement uses TRBV11-2 and TRBJ2-7; TRBD2 matches at 8 bases. Germline V lookup: CDR1 SGHAT, CDR2 FQNNGV. This CDR3 region has 15 residues. Germline trimming cut 1 base from V and 0 bases from J; bases unmatched to any gene: 2. As DNA, the CDR3 is TGTGCCAGCAGCTTAGCGGGGGGGAGCTCCTACGAGCAGTACTTC. It translates to CASSLAGGSSYEQYF.

This rearrangement joins TRBV5-1 to TRBJ2-7, with D unresolved. The CDR3 spans 15 residues. CDR1 is SGHRS, CDR2 YFSETQ, per germline. Trimming removed 0 bases at V and 2 bases at J, with 12 bases between. The CDR3 protein is CASSLESGFTYEQYF. As DNA, the CDR3 is TGCGCCAGCAGCTTGGAATCGGGTTTCACCTACGAGCAGTACTTC.

The sample holds one count of this clone. This chain links TRBV6-1 with TRBJ2-1; 7 bases map to TRBD2. J gave up 1 base and V 1 base, and 1 base lay outside the gene matches. Germline V gene data show CDR1 as MNHNS and CDR2 as SASEGT. The CDR3 has 15 residues. The CDR3 loop reads CASSEGEGSYNEQFF. The CDR3 DNA is TGTGCCAGCAGTGAAGGGGAGGGTTCCTACAATGAGCAGTTCTTC.

V usage is TRBV4-1 and J usage is TRBJ2-7, with D maybe TRBD2 (6 bases). CDR3 length equals 12 residues. Trimming stripped 6 bases from V and 2 bases from J, with 8 bases between. CDR1 and CDR2 from the germline V gene are MGHRA and YSYEKL. The CDR3 nucleotides read TGCGCCAGCAGTTCGGGGGCCTACGAGCAGTACTTC. This codes for CASSSGAYEQYF.

The chain recombines TRBV28 with TRBJ2-7, with 11 bases aligning to TRBD2. Germline CDR1 MDHEN, CDR2 SYDVKM. This CDR3 is built from 16 residues. The ends lost 5 bases at V and 7 bases at J; junction bases unmatched: 13. The CDR3 here is CASSAVRLAGLDEQYF. The CDR3 DNA is TGTGCCAGCAGTGCCGTTCGACTAGCGGGACTGGATGAGCAGTACTTC.

The chain combines TRBV4-2 with TRBJ1-1, with TRBD1 as a possible D gene (5 bases). The length of the CDR3 is 14 residues. V shed 1 base and J shed 5 bases, with 11 bases lying between them. Germline-derived CDR1 and CDR2 are LGHNA and YNFKEQ. The CDR3 coding sequence is TGTGCCAGCAGCCAAGTTCTGGGGGGGACTGAAGCTTTCTTT. It yields the protein CASSQVLGGTEAFF.

V usage is TRBV6-5 and J usage is TRBJ1-2; the match to TRBD1 covers 8 bases. The V gene end was trimmed by 1 base and the J gene end by 2 bases; junction bases not matched to a gene: 3. Germline values: CDR1 MNHEY, CDR2 SVGAGI. The CDR3 is made up of 15 amino acids. CDR3 protein: CASSYWTGTNYGYTF. In DNA form, the CDR3 reads TGTGCCAGCAGTTACTGGACAGGGACAAACTATGGCTACACCTTC.

This clone has just a few counts. J is TRBJ2-1 and V is TRBV7-3; 8 nucleotides match TRBD1. This CDR3 comprises 16 residues. V lost 2 bases and J lost 3; bases outside the gene matches: 6. Germline CDR1 reads SGHTA; CDR2 reads FQGTGA. CDR3 amino acids: CASSLWTGKGYNEQFF. CDR3 in DNA: TGTGCCAGCAGCTTATGGACAGGGAAGGGCTACAATGAGCAGTTCTTC. The variable domain in full, completed from reference TRBV7-3 and TRBJ2-1, reads GAGVSQTPSNKVTEKGKYVELRCDPISGHTALYWYRQSLGQGPEFLIYFQGTGAADDSGLPNDRFFAVRPEGSVSTLKIQRTERGDSAVYLCASSLWTGKGYNEQFFGPGTRLTVL.

This chain joins TRBV4-2 and TRBJ1-5, with D perhaps matching TRBD1 (5 bases). Trimming removed 1 base from V and 0 bases from J, with 7 bases in between. The germline V gene has CDR1 LGHNA and CDR2 YNFKEQ. This CDR3 has 15 amino acids. CDR3 in amino acids: CASSQGQTSNQPQHF. In DNA form, the CDR3 reads TGTGCCAGCAGCCAAGGACAGACTAGCAATCAGCCCCAGCATTTT.

Turning to this clone: Within the sample, other DNA sequences also encode this same CDR3. The chain recombines TRBV5-1 with TRBJ1-1, with D possibly being TRBD1 (6 bases). The CDR3 has 14 amino acids. The germline V and J ends were trimmed by 0 bases and 4 bases, with 10 bases remaining between them. Germline CDR1 SGHRS, CDR2 YFSETQ. The CDR3: CASSLEQGRTEAFF. The CDR3, as DNA: TGCGCCAGCAGCTTGGAACAGGGACGCACTGAAGCTTTCTTT.

The rearrangement links TRBV15 to TRBJ1-4; D perhaps matches TRBD1 (5 bases). Germline CDR1 LNHNV, CDR2 YYDKDF (reference sequence). V shed 9 bases and J shed 8 bases, with 19 bases lying between them. The CDR3 loop spans 14 amino acids. As DNA, the CDR3 is TGTGCCACTTGGTCTCGAAACGGGGGGGAAAAACTGTTTTTT. This sequence encodes CATWSRNGGEKLFF.

This chain uses TRBV25-1 with TRBJ1-2; 8 bases map to TRBD1. The trim removed 4 bases at V and 1 base at J, leaving 5 bases unmatched. CDR1 MGHDK and CDR2 SYGVNS come from the germline V gene. CDR3 size: 15 residues. Here the CDR3 reads CASSATGELNYGYTF. The CDR3 DNA sequence: TGTGCCAGCAGTGCGACAGGGGAACTTAACTATGGCTACACCTTC.

J is TRBJ2-5 and V is TRBV5-4; D possibly corresponds to TRBD2 (7 bases). Germline CDR1 and CDR2: SGHNT and YYREEE (reference sequence). Trimming removed 4 bases at V and 5 bases at J, with 15 bases between. This CDR3 has 14 residues. This chain's CDR3 is CASSQGGAGETQYF. The DNA for the CDR3 is TGTGCCAGCAGCCAAGGGGGGGCCGGGGAGACCCAGTACTTC.

There are a few counts of this clone. The chain links TRBV7-9 to TRBJ2-7, with D perhaps matching TRBD2 (6 bases). The V end was cut by 6 bases, the J end by 3 bases, with 21 bases between. CDR1 and CDR2 (germline): SEHNR, FQNEAQ (reference sequence). The CDR3 spans 16 residues. CDR3 residues: CASRKGTFRDNYEQYF. The CDR3 bases are TGTGCCAGCAGAAAAGGGACTTTCAGAGACAACTACGAGCAGTACTTC. The whole variable domain, remainder taken from reference TRBV7-9 and TRBJ2-7, is DTGVSQNPRHKITKRGQNVTFRCDPISEHNRLYWYRQTLGQGPEFLTYFQNEAQLEKSRLLSDRFSAERPKGSFSTLEIQRTEQGDSAMYLCASRKGTFRDNYEQYFGPGTRLTVT.

The chain joins TRBV28 to TRBJ1-1; 11 bases line up with TRBD1. The V gene's germline CDR1 is MDHEN and CDR2 SYDVKM. The CDR3 is 15 residues long. After removal of 2 bases from V and 4 bases from J, the junction contained 3 bases not matched to a gene. The CDR3 nucleotides are TGTGCCAGCAGTTTACCCGGACAGGGGGCCACTGAAGCTTTCTTT. Its protein product is CASSLPGQGATEAFF.

This chain uses TRBV14 with TRBJ2-2, with TRBD1 matching over 8 bases. The germline CDR1 and CDR2 sequences are SGHDN and FVKESK. The CDR3 has 13 residues. Trimming at V came to 6 bases and at J to 6 bases, leaving 3 bases not matched to a gene. The CDR3 coding sequence is TGTGCCAGCAGTCAGGACAGGGCCGGGGAGCTGTTTTTT. This translates into CASSQDRAGELFF.